Given below is one TCR beta chain in context. Its specificity is not known. The data originate from a study of T cells after yellow fever vaccination. This CDR3 is built from 13 residues. The germline gives CDR1 SGHAT, CDR2 FQNNGV. The ends were cut back, 1 base at V and 7 bases at J, with 8 bases in the middle. General study points: High-abundance clonotypes from the bulk population could contaminate FACS-sorted repertoires.

TCRdb re-called the 5' RACE reads through MiXCR, storing one row per CDR3 protein. This sample carries about 230,000 distinct CDR3 sequences, about 7% of them seen once, and the ten largest clones take about 1%. This TCR came from a man between 25 and 39 years old who received the YFV17D yellow fever vaccine. V and J are TRBV11-2 and TRBJ2-4, with D uncertain. The material sequenced was CD4+ T cells sorted from PBMCs, taken on the day of the yellow fever booster vaccination. The CDR3 bases are TGTGCCAGCAGCTTAGGAGGTGGGAACATTCAGTACTTC. Amino acids: CASSLGGGNIQYF. The complete variable domain, with remaining parts taken from reference TRBV11-2 and TRBJ2-4, reads EAGVAQSPRYKIIEKRQSVAFWCNPISGHATLYWYQQILGQGPKLLIQFQNNGVVDDSQLPKDRFSAERLKGVDSTLKIQPAKLEDSAVYLCASSLGGGNIQYFGAGTRLSVL.